This note documents a single T cell receptor (beta chain) sequence. Assay: immunoSEQ multiplex PCR; the TCRdb copy retains only in-frame clones and omits some. Seen here are tens of thousands of clones, 65% to 85% observed once, and the top ten hold about 25%. The data belong to a study of blood T cell repertoires in COVID-19. Turning to the study itself: Samples came from the United States, Italy and Spain, spanning acute and convalescent COVID-19.

The length of the CDR3 is 15 residues. Germline V lookup: CDR1 MDHEN, CDR2 SYDVKM. V was clipped by 3 bases and J by 3 bases, with 12 bases between them. Sequencing was done on a sample of peripheral blood. The TCR was taken from a human donor in a cohort sampled during active COVID-19. The chain carries TRBV28 and TRBJ2-1; TRBD1 might be the D (6 bases). The CDR3 DNA reads as TGTGCCAGCAGTTTGGCAGGGGATTTCTACAATGAGCAGTTCTTC. It translates to CASSLAGDFYNEQFF.